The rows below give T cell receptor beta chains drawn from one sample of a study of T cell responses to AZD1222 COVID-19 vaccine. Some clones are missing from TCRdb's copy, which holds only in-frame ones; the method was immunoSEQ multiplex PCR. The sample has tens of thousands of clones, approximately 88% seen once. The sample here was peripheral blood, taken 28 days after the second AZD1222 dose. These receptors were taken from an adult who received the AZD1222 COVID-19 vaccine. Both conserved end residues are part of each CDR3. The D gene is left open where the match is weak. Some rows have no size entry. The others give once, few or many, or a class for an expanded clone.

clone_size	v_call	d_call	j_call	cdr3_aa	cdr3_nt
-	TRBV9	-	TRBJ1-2	CASSVVPDPSTYGYTF	TGTGCCAGCAGCGTAGTACCAGACCCATCCACCTATGGCTACACCTTC
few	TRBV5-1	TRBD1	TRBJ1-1	CASSTAGGPEAFF	TGCGCCAGCAGCACCGCAGGGGGGCCTGAAGCTTTCTTT
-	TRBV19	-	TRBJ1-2	CASSINPTGGYGYTF	TGTGCCAGTAGTATTAATCCCACAGGTGGCTATGGCTACACCTTC
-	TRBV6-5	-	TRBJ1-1	CASSYSRRPNTEAFF	TGTGCCAGCAGTTACTCGAGACGGCCGAACACTGAAGCTTTCTTT
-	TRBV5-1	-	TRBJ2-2	CASSPSSITGELFF	TGCGCCAGCAGCCCGAGTTCGATCACCGGGGAGCTGTTTTTT
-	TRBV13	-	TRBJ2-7	CASSRGFYEQYF	TGTGCCAGCAGCAGAGGTTTCTACGAGCAGTACTTC
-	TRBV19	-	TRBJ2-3	CASRVGDTQYF	TGTGCCAGTAGAGTCGGGGATACGCAGTATTTT
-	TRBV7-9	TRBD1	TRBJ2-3	CASSLQGALPDTQYF	TGTGCCAGCAGCCTACAGGGGGCGCTTCCAGATACGCAGTATTTT
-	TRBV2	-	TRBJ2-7	CASETEPRGYEQYF	TGTGCCAGCGAGACCGAACCCAGGGGTTACGAGCAGTACTTC
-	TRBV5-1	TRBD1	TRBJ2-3	CASSSPGQGFGGTDTQYF	TGCGCCAGCAGCTCACCGGGACAGGGTTTCGGCGGCACAGATACGCAGTATTTT
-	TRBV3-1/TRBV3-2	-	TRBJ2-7	CASSPRGAEVHEQYF	TGTGCCAGCAGTCCCCGGGGGGCCGAGGTCCACGAGCAGTACTTC
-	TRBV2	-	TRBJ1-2	CASRIREGGSGYTF	TGTGCCAGCAGAATCAGGGAGGGAGGCTCTGGCTACACCTTC
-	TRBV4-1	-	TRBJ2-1	CASRGNNEQFF	TGCGCCAGCAGGGGGAACAATGAGCAGTTCTTC
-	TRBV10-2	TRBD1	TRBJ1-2	CASSRLGQGDGYTF	TGCGCCAGCAGCCGCCTGGGACAGGGGGATGGCTACACCTTC
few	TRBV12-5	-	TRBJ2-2	CASGLARVVSDTGELFF	TGTGCTAGTGGTTTGGCCAGGGTTGTGTCGGACACCGGGGAGCTGTTTTTT